Listed below are T cell receptor beta chains from one sample, sequenced in a study of control samples from healthy donors and cancer patients. The method was immunoSEQ multiplex PCR; TCRdb's version includes in-frame clones alone and lacks a portion of them. The sample consists of some 130,000 clones, 75% to 95% of them appearing once. Sequenced material: blood. Receptors originate from a man between 18 and 35 years old in good health. Both conserved end residues are part of each CDR3. The D gene is left open where the match is weak. Rows give clone size only sometimes, using once, few, many, or a class for an expanded clone.

clone size	CDR3 length	V gene	J gene	D gene	CDR3 DNA	CDR3 protein
.	15	TRBV9	TRBJ2-3	.	TGTGCCAGCAGCGTTTCTAGCGCTAGCACAGATACGCAGTATTTT	CASSVSSASTDTQYF
.	15	TRBV19	TRBJ1-1	.	TGTGCCAGTAGTCATCCGGGACTGGCGAACACTGAAGCTTTCTTT	CASSHPGLANTEAFF
.	17	TRBV19	TRBJ1-5	TRBD1	TGTGCCAGTAGTACCGGACAGGGGGCGATCAGCAATCAGCCCCAGCATTTT	CASSTGQGAISNQPQHF
few	14	TRBV9	TRBJ2-7	.	TGTGCCAGCAGCGTAGACGGACCTTCCTACGAGCAGTACTTC	CASSVDGPSYEQYF
.	15	TRBV3-1/TRBV3-2	TRBJ1-2	.	TGTGCCAGCAGCCAGGGGGCCATAAGTTCCCACGGCTACACCTTC	CASSQGAISSHGYTF
.	15	TRBV15	TRBJ2-5	.	TGTGCCACCAGCAGAGATAGGAGACGACTGGAGACCCAGTACTTC	CATSRDRRRLETQYF
.	14	TRBV2	TRBJ2-5	.	TGTGCCAGCAGTGACGGCAGGGGCGGAGAGACCCAGTACTTC	CASSDGRGGETQYF
.	15	TRBV27	TRBJ1-6	TRBD1	TGTGCCAGCAGTCAGACCGGGACAGGGGGTTCACCCCTCCACTTT	CASSQTGTGGSPLHF
.	13	TRBV5-1	TRBJ2-5	.	TGCGCCAGCAGCTTGGGGGCACAAGAGACCCAGTACTTC	CASSLGAQETQYF
.	14	TRBV7-3	TRBJ1-1	.	TGTGCCAGCAGCTTAAATGGGGCATCGTCTGAAGCTTTCTTT	CASSLNGASSEAFF
.	15	TRBV5-4	TRBJ1-2	.	TGTGCCAGCAGCTTGGTCTTGAACGGTGCCTATGGCTACACCTTC	CASSLVLNGAYGYTF
once	16	TRBV7-8	TRBJ2-7	TRBD1	TGTGCCAGCAGCTTAGTTGCGGGACAGGGGATCTACGAGCAGTACTTC	CASSLVAGQGIYEQYF
.	16	TRBV10-2	TRBJ1-1	TRBD1	TGCGCCAGCACCCATGGACAGGGCCGGGTGAACACTGAAGCTTTCTTT	CASTHGQGRVNTEAFF
.	16	TRBV9	TRBJ1-2	.	TGTGCCAGCAGCGTAGAGGGCAGGGGATTGAACTATGGCTACACCTTC	CASSVEGRGLNYGYTF
.	15	TRBV5-1	TRBJ2-5	TRBD2	TGCGCCAGCAGCGCGGGCGGGACTAGCGGCGAGACCCAGTACTTC	CASSAGGTSGETQYF
.	15	TRBV6-5	TRBJ1-5	.	TGTGCCAGCAGCTCATCGGGCAGCTTGTATCAGCCCCAGCATTTT	CASSSSGSLYQPQHF
.	14	TRBV5-1	TRBJ1-1	.	TGCGCCAGCAGCTTGGAGACGGGGAACACTGAAGCTTTCTTT	CASSLETGNTEAFF
.	16	TRBV12-5	TRBJ1-5	.	TGTGCTAGTGGTTTGGTACTGGGTGAGGATGGGTGGCCCCAGCATTTT	CASGLVLGEDGWPQHF
.	15	TRBV5-1	TRBJ2-3	TRBD2	TGCGCCAGCAGCGTGGGACTACCTAGCACAGATACGCAGTATTTT	CASSVGLPSTDTQYF
once	18	TRBV6-4	TRBJ2-1	TRBD2	TGTGCCAGCAGTGAGAAAGGGACTAGCGGGGGTGGATTCAATGAGCAGTTCTTC	CASSEKGTSGGGFNEQFF
.	17	TRBV11-2	TRBJ1-4	.	TGTGCCAGCAGCTTAGGACAGGACACTGCAACTAATGAAAAACTGTTTTTT	CASSLGQDTATNEKLFF